What follows is one T cell receptor (beta chain) and its context. Its antigen remains unknown. Germline V gene lookup returns CDR1 KGHSH and CDR2 LQKENI. The CDR3 contains 16 residues. This sample's time point: 4-8 weeks after completion of therapy. These data originate in a study of T cell therapy after organ transplantation. The table came from immunoSEQ multiplex PCR; TCRdb's copy has only in-frame clones and leaves some out. Of about 19,000 clones listed, around 80% are singletons. This TCR was sampled from a human patient who had received a solid organ transplant and had CMV disease. The graft donor may have given rise to some T cells. The sample in question was CD8+ T cells from blood, obtained after autologous CMV-specific T cell therapy. The gene calls are TRBV18 and TRBJ2-5; no definite D call. The end of the DNA fits TRBJ2-7 better, so the J call may be wrong. CDR3 DNA: TGTGCCAGCTCACAAGTTCTAGGCGTTAGCTCCTACGAGCAGTACTTC. Protein product: CASSQVLGVSSYEQYF.